Given below is one TCR beta chain in context. Its antigen is undetermined. The data were obtained in a study of siplizumab effects on memory and regulatory T cells. This CDR3 has 15 residues. The germline CDR1 and CDR2 sequences are KGHSH and LQKENI. The V and J ends lost 3 bases and 6 bases respectively, with 17 bases between them. Produced via immunoSEQ multiplex PCR; TCRdb's table is partial and in-frame only. The sample yields about 100,000 clones, about 94% seen once. Study outcomes and limitations: Controls showed an average of around 25% Treg-derived mappable alloreactive CD4+ clones, while siplizumab showed about 75%.

The clonotype comes from a human donor in good health. The chain carries TRBV18 and TRBJ1-2; unclear D gene. Sequencing was performed on non-Treg CD4+ T cells sorted from blood. The CDR3 reads CASSPANGDYHGYTF. The CDR3 nucleotides read TGTGCCAGCTCACCTGCAAACGGTGACTACCATGGCTACACCTTC. The whole variable domain, filled in from reference TRBV18 and TRBJ1-2, reads NAGVMQNPRHLVRRRGQEARLRCSPMKGHSHVYWYRQLPEEGLKFMVYLQKENIIDESGMPKERFSAEFPKEGPSILRIQQVVRGDSAAYFCASSPANGDYHGYTFGSGTRLTVV.